This TCR beta chain was recovered during a study of blood T cell repertoires in COVID-19 (dated by TCRdb to 2018 to 2021). Notes on the research overall: Collaborator samples came from the United States, Italy and Spain and covered acute and convalescent phases of COVID-19. Samples came from the ongoing ImmuneRACE study (first 160 participants) plus 1,254 subjects from 6 global collaborators. The material from the prospective study consisted of cDNA or gDNA derived from T cells, B-cell-depleted T cells, or PBMCs. A de-identified subject ID, COVID-19 status, age in years and sex were almost always included in the sample metadata. The repertoires were released in a freely available public database meant as a resource for research on the immune response to SARS-CoV-2. Subjects who had been exposed to COVID-19, were actively infected with it, or had recovered from it provided the deeply sampled blood TCRbeta repertoires that made up the dataset. HLA class I and class II types, where available, came from metadata supplied by the sample provider rather than from assay-based typing. Results the study describes overall, beyond this receptor: Clinical and demographic metadata were provided uncurated, with the amount varying by source and participant.

Collaborating institutions collected whole blood in K2EDTA tubes following their own protocols. For TCRbeta analysis, collaborators shipped samples as frozen whole blood, isolated PBMCs, or DNA extracted from either of those sample types. Here V drops 3 bases and J drops 2 bases, and the junction holds 12 bases not matched to any gene. Per the germline V gene, SGHNT is the CDR1 and YENEEA is the CDR2. The CDR3 contains 20 residues, cysteine and phenylalanine counted. Solely the CDR3 DNA is kept, with 60 bases framed from the first base. TCRbeta CDR3 regions were amplified from genomic DNA by means of the immunoSEQ Assay, a bias-controlled multiplex PCR. Per the source publication's procedure: The number of nucleated cells in each sample was estimated by amplification of reference gene primers within the assay. Sequence reads were collapsed and filtered to measure the absolute abundance of every unique TCRbeta CDR3 rearrangement. Productive Simpson clonality was computed per sample as the square root of Simpson's diversity index over productive rearrangements. Imported from immuneACCESS, the table was reduced by TCRdb to in-frame sequences with V and J called. These copies leave out some clones; in studies compared against another copy, an unresolved V gene accounts for under half, and the cause of the remainder is not known. V, J and clone size derive from that table, while D and trimming were established from the DNA sequence. This sample comprises around 250,000 clones, about 85% of them detected only once. The ten largest make up around 3.6% of the sample.

Regarding this clone: Its antigen target is currently unknown. Nothing much larger sits one base from this clone, and base qualities are not available.

Sequencing was done on a sample of peripheral blood. The TCR comes from a young man with active or convalescent COVID-19. The chain employs TRBV11-3 and TRBJ2-3; 15 central nucleotides agree with TRBD2. The CDR3 protein: CASSLGLAGGFRSYTDTQYF. The bases are TGTGCCAGCAGCTTGGGACTAGCGGGAGGATTCCGATCCTACACAGATACGCAGTATTTT.